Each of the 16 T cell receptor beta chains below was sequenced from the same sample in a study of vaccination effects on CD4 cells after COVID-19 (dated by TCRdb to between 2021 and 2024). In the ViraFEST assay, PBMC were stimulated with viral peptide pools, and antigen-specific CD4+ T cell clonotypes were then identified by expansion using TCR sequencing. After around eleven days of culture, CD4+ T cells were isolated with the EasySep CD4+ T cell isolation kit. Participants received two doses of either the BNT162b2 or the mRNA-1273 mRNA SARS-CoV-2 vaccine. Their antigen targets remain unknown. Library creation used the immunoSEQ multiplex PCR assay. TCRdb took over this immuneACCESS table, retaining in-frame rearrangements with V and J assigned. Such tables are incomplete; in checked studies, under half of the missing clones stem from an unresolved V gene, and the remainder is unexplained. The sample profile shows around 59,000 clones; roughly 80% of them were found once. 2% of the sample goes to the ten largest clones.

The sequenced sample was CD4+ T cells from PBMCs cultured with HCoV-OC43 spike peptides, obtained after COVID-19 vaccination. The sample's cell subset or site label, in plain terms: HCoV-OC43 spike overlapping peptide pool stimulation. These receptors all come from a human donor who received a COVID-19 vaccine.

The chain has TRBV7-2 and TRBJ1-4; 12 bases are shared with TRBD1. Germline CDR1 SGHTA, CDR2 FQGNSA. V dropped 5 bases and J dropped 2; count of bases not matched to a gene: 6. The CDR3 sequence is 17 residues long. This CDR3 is CASSPRDRGLTNEKLFF. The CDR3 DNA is TGTGCCAGCAGCCCAAGGGACAGGGGGCTTACTAATGAAAAACTGTTTTTT.

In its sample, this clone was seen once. The CDR3 here is CASSVGGSGANVLTF. The CDR3 DNA sequence: TGCGCCAGCAGTGTTGGGGGCTCTGGGGCCAACGTCCTGACTTTC. The V gene is TRBV10-1, the J gene TRBJ2-6, with D possibly being TRBD1 or TRBD2 (5 bases each). V lost 4 bases, J lost 0 bases, and 7 bases lay in between. Germline CDR1 and CDR2: WNHNN and SYGVQD (reference sequence). CDR3 size: 15 residues.

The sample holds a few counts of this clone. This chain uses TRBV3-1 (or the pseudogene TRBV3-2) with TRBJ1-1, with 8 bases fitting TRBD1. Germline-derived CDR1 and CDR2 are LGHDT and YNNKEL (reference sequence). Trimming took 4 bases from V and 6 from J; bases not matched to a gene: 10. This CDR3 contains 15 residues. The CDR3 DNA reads TGTGCCAGCAGCCCATTCGGACAGGGCCGGGCTGAAGCTTTCTTT. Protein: CASSPFGQGRAEAFF.

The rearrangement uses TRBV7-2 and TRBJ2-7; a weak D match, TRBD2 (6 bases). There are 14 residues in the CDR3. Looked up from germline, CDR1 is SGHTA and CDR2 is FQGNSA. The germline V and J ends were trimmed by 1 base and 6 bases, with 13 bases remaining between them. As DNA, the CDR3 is TGTGCCAGCAGCTTAGGACTAGGAACCAGCGAGCAGTACGTC. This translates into CASSLGLGTSEQYV.

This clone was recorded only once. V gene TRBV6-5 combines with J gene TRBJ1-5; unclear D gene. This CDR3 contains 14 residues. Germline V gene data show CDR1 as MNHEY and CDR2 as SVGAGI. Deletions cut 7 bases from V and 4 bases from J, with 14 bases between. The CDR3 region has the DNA TGTGCCAGCATGAACTCAGCGGGGAATCAGCCCCAGCATTTT. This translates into CASMNSAGNQPQHF.

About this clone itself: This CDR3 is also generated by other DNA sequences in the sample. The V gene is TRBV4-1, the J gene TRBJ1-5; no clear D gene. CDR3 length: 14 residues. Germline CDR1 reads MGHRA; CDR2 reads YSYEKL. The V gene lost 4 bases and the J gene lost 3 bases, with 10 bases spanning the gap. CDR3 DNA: TGCGCCAGCAGCCGATCGGGTTCCAATCAGCCCCAGCATTTT. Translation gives CASSRSGSNQPQHF.

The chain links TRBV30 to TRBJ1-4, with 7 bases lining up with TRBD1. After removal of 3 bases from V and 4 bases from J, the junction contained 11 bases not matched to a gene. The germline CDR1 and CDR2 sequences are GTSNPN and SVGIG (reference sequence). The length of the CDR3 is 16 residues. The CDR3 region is CAWSQYRGSFNEKLFF. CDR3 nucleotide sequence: TGTGCCTGGAGCCAATACAGGGGCTCCTTTAATGAAAAACTGTTTTTT.

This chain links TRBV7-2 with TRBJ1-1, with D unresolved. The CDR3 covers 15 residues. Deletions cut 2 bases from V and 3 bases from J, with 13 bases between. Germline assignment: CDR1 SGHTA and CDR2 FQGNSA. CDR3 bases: TGTGCCAGCAGCTTATCGAAGGGAGCTTACACTGAAGCTTTCTTT. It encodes CASSLSKGAYTEAFF.

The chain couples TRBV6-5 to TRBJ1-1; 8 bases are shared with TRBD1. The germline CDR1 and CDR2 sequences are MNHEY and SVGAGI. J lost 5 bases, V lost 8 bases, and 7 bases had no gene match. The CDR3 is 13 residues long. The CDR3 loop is CASEPRGRTEAFF. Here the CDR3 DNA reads TGTGCCAGCGAACCCAGGGGGCGGACTGAAGCTTTCTTT.

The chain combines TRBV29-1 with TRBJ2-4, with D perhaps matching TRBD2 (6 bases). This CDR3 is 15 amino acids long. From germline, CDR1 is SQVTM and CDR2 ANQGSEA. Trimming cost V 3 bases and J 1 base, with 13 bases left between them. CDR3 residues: CSVESGGRAKNIQYF. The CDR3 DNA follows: TGCAGCGTTGAGTCCGGGGGTCGGGCCAAAAACATTCAGTACTTC.

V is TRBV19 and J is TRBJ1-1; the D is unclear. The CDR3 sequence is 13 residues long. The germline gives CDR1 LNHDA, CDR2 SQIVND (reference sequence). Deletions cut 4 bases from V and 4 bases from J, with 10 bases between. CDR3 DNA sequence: TGTGCCAGTAGTAGGTGGGGTACCACTGAAGCTTTCTTT. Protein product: CASSRWGTTEAFF.

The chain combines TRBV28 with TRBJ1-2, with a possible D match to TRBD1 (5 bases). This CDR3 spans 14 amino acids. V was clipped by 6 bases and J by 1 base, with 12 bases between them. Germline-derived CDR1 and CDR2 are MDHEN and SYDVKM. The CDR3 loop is CASRPGTVNYGYTF. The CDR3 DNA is TGTGCCAGCAGACCCGGGACGGTTAACTATGGCTACACCTTC.

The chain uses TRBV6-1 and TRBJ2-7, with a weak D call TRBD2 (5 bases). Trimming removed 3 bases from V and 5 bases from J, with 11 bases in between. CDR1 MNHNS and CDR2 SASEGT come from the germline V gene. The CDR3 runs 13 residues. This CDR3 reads CASSDGRTDEQYV. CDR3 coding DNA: TGTGCCAGCAGTGACGGACGGACTGACGAGCAGTACGTC.

The CDR3 is CASSLRGTGELFF. The CDR3 DNA follows: TGTGCCAGCAGTTTAAGGGGAACCGGGGAGCTGTTTTTT. The genes are TRBV12-3 or TRBV12-4 and TRBJ2-2, with D possibly matching TRBD1 (5 bases). With 2 bases removed from V and 5 bases from J, the gap between germline ends came to 6 bases. The CDR3 contains 13 residues.

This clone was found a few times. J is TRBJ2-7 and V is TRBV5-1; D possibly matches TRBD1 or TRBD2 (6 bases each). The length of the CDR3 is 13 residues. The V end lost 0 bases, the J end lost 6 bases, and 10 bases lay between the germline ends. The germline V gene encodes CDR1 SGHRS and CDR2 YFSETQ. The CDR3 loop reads CASSLVGGREQYV. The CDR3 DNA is TGCGCCAGCAGCTTGGTTGGGGGGCGCGAGCAGTACGTC.

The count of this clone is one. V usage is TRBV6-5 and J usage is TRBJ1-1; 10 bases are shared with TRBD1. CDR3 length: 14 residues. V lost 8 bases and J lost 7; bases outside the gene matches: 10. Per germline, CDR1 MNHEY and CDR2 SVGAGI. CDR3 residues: CASFSTGGMGEAFF. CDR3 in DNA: TGTGCCAGCTTCTCGACAGGGGGCATGGGTGAAGCTTTCTTT.